Shown below are 9 T cell receptor delta chains from a single sample sequenced in a study of gamma-delta T cells after stem cell transplantation. TCRdb re-called clones from the RT-PCR reads via CATT. The sample lists 1,400 or so delta-chain clones; under 50% were seen once. Material: gamma-delta T cells. Source of these receptors: a human donor. It is not recorded whose cells these are; they may come from a transplant donor.

This clone was observed a single time. For this DNA, TCRdb reports the protein of a much larger clone, which diverges at residue 3, most likely from a read error; the protein presented here is translated directly from the DNA. The chain joins TRDV1 to TRDJ1; TRDD3 agrees at 10 bases. CDR1 is TSWWSYY, CDR2 QGS, per germline. The CDR3 consists of 17 residues. In DNA, the CDR3 is TGTGCTCCTGGGAAGCGGGGGATACGGGTGTACACCGATAAACTCATCTTT. It codes for CAPGKRGIRVYTDKLIF.

By share, this clone ranks as large (0.1 to 1%). The chain links TRDV2 to TRDJ1; TRDD3 matches 7 bases. Per the germline V gene, CDR1 is GEAIGNYY and CDR2 is EKD. V trimming: 5 bases; J trimming: 0 bases; junction bases outside the gene matches: 11. CDR3 length: 16 residues. The CDR3 DNA follows: TGTGCCTGTGTTGGCGGGACGACTGGGGACACCGATAAACTCATCTTT. Its translation is CACVGGTTGDTDKLIF.

Notes on this clone: TCRdb lists the protein of a much larger clone for this DNA, which differs at residue 15, so this is likely a read error; the protein given here is translated from the DNA itself. CDR3 residues: CACDTLSNWGIQSSSYTDKLIF. The CDR3 DNA reads as TGTGCCTGTGACACCTTGTCGAACTGGGGGATACAAAGTTCCTCCTACACCGATAAACTCATCTTT. The genes are TRDV2 and TRDJ1; 12 bases map to TRDD3. The CDR3 has 22 residues. Germline V lookup: CDR1 GEAIGNYY, CDR2 EKD. With 0 bases clipped from V and 0 bases from J, the junction kept 19 bases outside the gene matches.

With respect to this clone: One base away lies a much larger clone, so this may be a sequencing read error. The CDR3 sequence is CALGELLQHVLGILHNDKLIF. CDR3 in DNA: TGTGCTCTTGGGGAACTCCTACAGCACGTACTGGGGATCCTTCACAACGATAAACTCATCTTT. The rearrangement links TRDV1 to TRDJ1, with TRDD3 identical over 7 bases. The CDR3 is 21 amino acids. The trim removed 0 bases at V and 4 bases at J, leaving 23 bases unmatched. The germline V gene encodes CDR1 TSWWSYY and CDR2 QGS.

Comments on this clone: A far bigger clonotype differs at one base, so this is likely a read error. This sequence joins TRDV3 and TRDJ1; 11 positions match TRDD3. The germline CDR1 and CDR2 sequences are TVYSNPD and GDNSRS (reference sequence). The CDR3 extends over 21 amino acids. With 4 bases clipped from V and 0 bases from J, the junction kept 25 bases outside the gene matches. Here the CDR3 reads CASNPPFVAGGYHPYTDKLIF. The CDR3 region has the DNA TGTGCCTCCAATCCTCCCTTCGTCGCTGGGGGATACCATCCGTACACCGATAAACTCATCTTT. The full variable domain, its missing parts supplied by reference TRDV3 and TRDJ1, is CDKVTQSSPDQTVASGSEVVLLCTYDTVYSNPDLFWYRIRPDYSFQFVFYGDNSRSEGADFTQGRFSVKHILTQKAFHLVISPVRTEDSATYYCASNPPFVAGGYHPYTDKLIFGKGTRVTVEP.

With regard to this clone: The likely explanation is a read error, given a far larger clone one base away. The sample has other DNA sequences that encode this CDR3 too. The V gene is TRDV1, the J gene TRDJ2, with 8 bases lining up with TRDD3. The CDR3 contains 19 residues. CDR1 is TSWWSYY, CDR2 QGS, per germline. The V gene end was trimmed by 6 bases and the J gene end by 7 bases; junction bases not matched to a gene: 22. CDR3 bases: TGTGCTCTTGGCGAGGTCCTGTTAGAAGTGGGGGATTGGGGAGCACAACTCTTCTTT. Protein: CALGEVLLEVGDWGAQLFF.

By sample share, this clone is medium-sized. V is TRAV29/DV5 and J is TRDJ1; TRDD3 matches 13 bases. The CDR3 runs to 21 residues. Germline-derived CDR1 and CDR2 are NSMFDY and ISSIKDK. With V trimmed by 3 bases and J by 4 bases, 24 bases remained unmatched. The CDR3 spells CAANLLSYASTGGYADDKLIF. Written as DNA, the CDR3 is TGTGCAGCAAACCTGCTTTCCTACGCTAGTACTGGGGGATACGCGGACGATAAACTCATCTTT.

By frequency in the sample, this clone is medium-sized (0.01 to 0.1%). The genes are TRDV1 and TRDJ1, with 10 bases that match TRDD3. CDR1 is TSWWSYY and CDR2 is QGS in the germline V gene. V was clipped by 3 bases and J by 6 bases; unmatched bases: 34. This CDR3 contains 24 residues. The CDR3 is CALGDQAPTWGGLTGGCTDHKLIF. DNA for the CDR3: TGTGCTCTTGGGGACCAAGCTCCCACCTGGGGCGGTCTTACTGGGGGATGTACGGACCATAAACTCATCTTT.

This clone rates as medium-sized. The V call is TRDV1, the J call TRDJ1; D is unclear. This CDR3 contains 16 residues. Germline CDR1 TSWWSYY, CDR2 QGS. The V end was cut by 4 bases, the J end by 3 bases, with 18 bases between. The CDR3 bases are TGTGCTCTTGGGGCCTTTCCGCGCCCTTTCGCCGATAAACTCATCTTT. It codes for CALGAFPRPFADKLIF.